Shown below are 2 T cell receptor beta chains from a single sample sequenced in a study of T cell responses to AZD1222 COVID-19 vaccine. Here immunoSEQ multiplex PCR was the method, and the copy in TCRdb shows in-frame clones only, minus some. The sample contains roughly 140,000 clones, about 92% of which appear only once. The sample here was peripheral blood, taken on day 0 of AZD1222 vaccination. The receptors derive from an adult in good health.

The chain joins TRBV5-1 to TRBJ2-7, with TRBD1 identical over 10 bases. CDR1 and CDR2 (germline): SGHRS, YFSETQ. The V segment lost 6 bases and the J segment 3 bases; nucleotides outside the gene matches: 12. The CDR3 contains 16 residues. The CDR3 coding sequence is TGCGCCAGCACGCGAGGTCGGGACAGGGGATTCTACGAGCAGTACTTC. Protein sequence: CASTRGRDRGFYEQYF.

J is TRBJ1-2 and V is TRBV28; D is possibly TRBD1 (6 bases). The length of the CDR3 is 16 residues. The germline gives CDR1 MDHEN, CDR2 SYDVKM. V was clipped by 6 bases and J by 5 bases, with 22 bases between them. CDR3 protein: CASRKETPGTPYGYTF. The CDR3 nucleotides are TGTGCCAGCAGAAAGGAGACCCCCGGGACACCTTATGGCTACACCTTC.